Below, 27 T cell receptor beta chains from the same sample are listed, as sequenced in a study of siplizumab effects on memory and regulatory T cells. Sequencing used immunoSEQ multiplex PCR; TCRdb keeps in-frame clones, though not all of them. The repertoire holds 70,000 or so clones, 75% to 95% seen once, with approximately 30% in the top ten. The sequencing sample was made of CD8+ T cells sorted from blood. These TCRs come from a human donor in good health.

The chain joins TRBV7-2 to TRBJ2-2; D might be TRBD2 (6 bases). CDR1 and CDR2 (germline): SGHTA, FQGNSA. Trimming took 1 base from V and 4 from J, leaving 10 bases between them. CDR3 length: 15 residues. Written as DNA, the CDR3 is TGTGCCAGCAGCTTAGTATTCGGGAGCACCGGGGAGCTGTTTTTT. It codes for CASSLVFGSTGELFF.

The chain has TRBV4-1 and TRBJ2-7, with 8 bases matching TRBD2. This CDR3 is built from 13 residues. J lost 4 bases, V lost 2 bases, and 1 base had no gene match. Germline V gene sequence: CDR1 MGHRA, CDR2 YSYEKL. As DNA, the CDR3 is TGCGCCAGCAGCCAAACTAGCGGTTACGAGCAGTACTTC. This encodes CASSQTSGYEQYF.

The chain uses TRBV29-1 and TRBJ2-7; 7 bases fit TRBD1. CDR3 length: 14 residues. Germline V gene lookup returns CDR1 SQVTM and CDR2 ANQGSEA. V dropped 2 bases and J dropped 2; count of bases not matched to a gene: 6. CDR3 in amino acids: CSVEKTGTAYEQYF. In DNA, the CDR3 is TGCAGCGTTGAAAAAACCGGGACAGCCTACGAGCAGTACTTC.

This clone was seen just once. This CDR3 reads CASSQESGSDYEQYF. In DNA, the CDR3 is TGTGCCAGCAGCCAAGAGAGCGGGAGCGACTACGAGCAGTACTTC. The chain carries TRBV14 and TRBJ2-7, with 8 bases fitting TRBD2. Germline V gene lookup returns CDR1 SGHDN and CDR2 FVKESK. This CDR3 spans 15 amino acids. Trimming took 0 bases from V and 3 from J; bases not matched to a gene: 4.

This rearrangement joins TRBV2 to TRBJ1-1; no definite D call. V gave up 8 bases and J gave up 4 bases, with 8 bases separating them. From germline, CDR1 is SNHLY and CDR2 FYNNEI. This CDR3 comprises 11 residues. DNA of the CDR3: TGTGCCAGCCTCGAGGCCACTGAAGCTTTCTTT. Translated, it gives CASLEATEAFF.

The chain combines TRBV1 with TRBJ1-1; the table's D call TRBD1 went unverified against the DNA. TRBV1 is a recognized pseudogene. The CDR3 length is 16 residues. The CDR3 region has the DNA TGCACCAGCAGCCAACCCCCCTGGGGTTCAGGGCCTGAAGCTTTCTTT. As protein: CTSSQPPWGSGPEAFF.

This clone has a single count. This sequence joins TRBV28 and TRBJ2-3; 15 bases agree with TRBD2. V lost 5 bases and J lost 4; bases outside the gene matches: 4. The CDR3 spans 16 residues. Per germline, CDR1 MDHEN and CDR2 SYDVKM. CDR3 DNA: TGTGCCAGCAGTCCAGGACTAGCGGGAGGGTCAGATACGCAGTATTTT. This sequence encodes CASSPGLAGGSDTQYF.

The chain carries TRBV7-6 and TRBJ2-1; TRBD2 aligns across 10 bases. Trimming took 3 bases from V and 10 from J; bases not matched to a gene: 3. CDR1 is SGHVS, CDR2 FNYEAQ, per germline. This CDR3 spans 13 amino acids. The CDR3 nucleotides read TGTGCCAGCAGCTTTGGACTAGCGGTAGAGCAGTTCTTC. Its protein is CASSFGLAVEQFF.

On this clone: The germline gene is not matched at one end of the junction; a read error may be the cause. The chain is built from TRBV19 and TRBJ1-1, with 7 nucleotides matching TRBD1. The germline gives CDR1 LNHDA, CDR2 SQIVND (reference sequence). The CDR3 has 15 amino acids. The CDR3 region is CASSLDQGGATEAFF. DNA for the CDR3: TGTGCCAGTAGTTTAGATCAGGGGGGGGCAACTGAAGCTTTCTTT.

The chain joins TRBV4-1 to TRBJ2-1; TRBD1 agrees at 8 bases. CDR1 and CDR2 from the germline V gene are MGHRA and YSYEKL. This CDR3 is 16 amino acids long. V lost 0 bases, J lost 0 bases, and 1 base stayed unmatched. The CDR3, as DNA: TGCGCCAGCAGCCAAGAAGGACAGGGCTCCTACAATGAGCAGTTCTTC. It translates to CASSQEGQGSYNEQFF.

The CDR3 protein is CASSTPPGQARETQYF. The CDR3 DNA sequence: TGTGCCAGTAGTACCCCTCCAGGACAGGCCAGGGAGACCCAGTACTTC. V usage is TRBV19 and J usage is TRBJ2-5, with 7 bases fitting TRBD1. The CDR3 sequence is 16 residues long. Germline loops: CDR1 LNHDA, CDR2 SQIVND (reference sequence). The trim removed 4 bases at V and 5 bases at J, leaving 13 bases unmatched.

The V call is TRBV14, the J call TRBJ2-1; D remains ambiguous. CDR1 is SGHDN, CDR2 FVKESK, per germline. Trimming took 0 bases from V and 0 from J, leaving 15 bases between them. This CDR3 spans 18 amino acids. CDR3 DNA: TGTGCCAGCAGCCAAGATTCGTCAGAGATCAACTCCTACAATGAGCAGTTCTTC. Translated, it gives CASSQDSSEINSYNEQFF.

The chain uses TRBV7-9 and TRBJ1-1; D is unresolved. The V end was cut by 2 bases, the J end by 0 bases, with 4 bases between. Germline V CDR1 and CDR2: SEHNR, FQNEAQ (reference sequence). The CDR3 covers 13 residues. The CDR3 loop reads CASSLQVNTEAFF. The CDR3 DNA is TGTGCCAGCAGCTTACAGGTGAACACTGAAGCTTTCTTT.

The CDR3 is CASSPRQAYEQYF. CDR3 sequence (DNA): TGTGCCAGCAGCCCCAGACAGGCCTACGAGCAGTACTTC. The rearrangement uses TRBV4-2 and TRBJ2-7; D perhaps matches TRBD1 (6 bases). V was clipped by 4 bases and J by 2 bases, with 9 bases between them. Germline CDR1 and CDR2: LGHNA and YNFKEQ. The CDR3 runs to 13 residues.

CDR3 coding DNA: TGTGCCAGCAGCCCAAGGAGGGGTGAAGGGATGGAGGAAAAACTGTTTTTT. Its protein is CASSPRRGEGMEEKLFF. This chain joins TRBV7-9 and TRBJ1-4, with a possible D match to TRBD1 (5 bases). The V and J ends lost 5 bases and 8 bases respectively, with 24 bases between them. Germline V gene lookup returns CDR1 SEHNR and CDR2 FQNEAQ (reference sequence). This CDR3 has 17 amino acids.

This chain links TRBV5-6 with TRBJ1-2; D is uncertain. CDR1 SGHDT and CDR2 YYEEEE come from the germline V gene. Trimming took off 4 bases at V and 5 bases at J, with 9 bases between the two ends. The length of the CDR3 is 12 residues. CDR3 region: CASSQDSYGYTF. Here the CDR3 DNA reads TGTGCCAGCAGCCAAGATTCATATGGCTACACCTTC.

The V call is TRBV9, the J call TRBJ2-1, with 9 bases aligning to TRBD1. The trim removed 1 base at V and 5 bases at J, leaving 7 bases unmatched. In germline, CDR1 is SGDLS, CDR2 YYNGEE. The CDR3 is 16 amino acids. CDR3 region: CASSVTSGTGHNEQFF. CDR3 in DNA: TGTGCCAGCAGCGTAACTTCCGGGACAGGGCACAATGAGCAGTTCTTC.

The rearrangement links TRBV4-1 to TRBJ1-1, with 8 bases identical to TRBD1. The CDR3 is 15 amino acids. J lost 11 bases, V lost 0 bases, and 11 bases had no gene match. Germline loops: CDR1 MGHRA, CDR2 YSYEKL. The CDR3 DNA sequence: TGCGCCAGCAGCCAAGAAGGGTCCAGGGGGCCCGACGCTTTCTTT. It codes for CASSQEGSRGPDAFF.

The CDR3 loop is CASLELFTGELFF. The CDR3 nucleotides read TGTGCCAGTCTAGAGTTATTCACCGGGGAGCTGTTTTTT. The chain has TRBV19 and TRBJ2-2, with D unresolved. The germline V and J ends were trimmed by 8 bases and 4 bases, with 11 bases remaining between them. Germline CDR1 is LNHDA and CDR2 is SQIVND (reference sequence). The CDR3 loop spans 13 amino acids.

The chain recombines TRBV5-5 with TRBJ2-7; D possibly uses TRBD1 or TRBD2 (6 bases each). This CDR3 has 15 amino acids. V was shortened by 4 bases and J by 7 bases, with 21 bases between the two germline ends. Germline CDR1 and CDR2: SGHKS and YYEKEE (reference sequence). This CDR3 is CASSRWPGADGEQYF. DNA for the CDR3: TGTGCCAGCAGCCGGTGGCCGGGGGCCGACGGGGAGCAGTACTTC.

For the CDR3, the DNA is TGTGCCAGCAGCCAAGATCCCCGAGTAGCGGGAGGGGGCAATGAGCAGTTCTTC. Translation gives CASSQDPRVAGGGNEQFF. The chain joins TRBV4-2 to TRBJ2-1; 11 bases line up with TRBD2. The CDR3 is 18 amino acids. Germline CDR1 and CDR2: LGHNA and YNFKEQ. The J segment lost 6 bases and the V segment lost 0 bases, leaving 10 bases of the junction unmatched.

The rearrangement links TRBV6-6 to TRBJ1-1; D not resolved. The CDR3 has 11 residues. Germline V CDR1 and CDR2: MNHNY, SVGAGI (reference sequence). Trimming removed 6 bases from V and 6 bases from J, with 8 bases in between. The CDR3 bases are TGTGCCAGCAGCGGGGAGGCTGAAGCTTTCTTT. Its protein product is CASSGEAEAFF.

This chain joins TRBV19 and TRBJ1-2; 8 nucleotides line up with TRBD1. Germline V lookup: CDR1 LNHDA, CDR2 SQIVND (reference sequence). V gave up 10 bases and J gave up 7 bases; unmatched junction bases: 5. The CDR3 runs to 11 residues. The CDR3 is CAIGQGGGYTF. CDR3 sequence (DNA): TGTGCCATCGGACAGGGAGGTGGCTACACCTTC.

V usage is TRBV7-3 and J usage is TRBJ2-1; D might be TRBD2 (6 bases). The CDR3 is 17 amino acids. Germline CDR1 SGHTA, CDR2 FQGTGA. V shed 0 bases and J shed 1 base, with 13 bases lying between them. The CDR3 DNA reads TGTGCCAGCAGCTTAACGTTGGGGACTGGTTCCTACAATGAGCAGTTCTTC. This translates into CASSLTLGTGSYNEQFF.

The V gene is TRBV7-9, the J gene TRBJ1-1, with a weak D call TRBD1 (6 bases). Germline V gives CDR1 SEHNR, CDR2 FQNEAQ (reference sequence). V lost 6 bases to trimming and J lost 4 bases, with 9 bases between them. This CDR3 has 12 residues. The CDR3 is CASRGALTEAFF. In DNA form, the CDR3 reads TGTGCCAGCAGGGGGGCCCTCACTGAAGCTTTCTTT.

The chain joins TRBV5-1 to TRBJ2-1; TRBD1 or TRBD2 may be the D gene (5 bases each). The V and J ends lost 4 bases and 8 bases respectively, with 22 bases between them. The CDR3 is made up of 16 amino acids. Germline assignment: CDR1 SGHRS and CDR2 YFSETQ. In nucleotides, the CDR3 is TGCGCCAGCAGCCCAGGTGGGGCTTGGGAGAGCGATGAGCAGTTCTTC. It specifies CASSPGGAWESDEQFF.

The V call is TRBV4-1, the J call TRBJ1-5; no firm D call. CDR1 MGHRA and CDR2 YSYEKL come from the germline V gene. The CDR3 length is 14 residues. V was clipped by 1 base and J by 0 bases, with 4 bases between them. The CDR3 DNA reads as TGCGCCAGCAGCCAAGGGTATAGCAATCAGCCCCAGCATTTT. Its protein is CASSQGYSNQPQHF.